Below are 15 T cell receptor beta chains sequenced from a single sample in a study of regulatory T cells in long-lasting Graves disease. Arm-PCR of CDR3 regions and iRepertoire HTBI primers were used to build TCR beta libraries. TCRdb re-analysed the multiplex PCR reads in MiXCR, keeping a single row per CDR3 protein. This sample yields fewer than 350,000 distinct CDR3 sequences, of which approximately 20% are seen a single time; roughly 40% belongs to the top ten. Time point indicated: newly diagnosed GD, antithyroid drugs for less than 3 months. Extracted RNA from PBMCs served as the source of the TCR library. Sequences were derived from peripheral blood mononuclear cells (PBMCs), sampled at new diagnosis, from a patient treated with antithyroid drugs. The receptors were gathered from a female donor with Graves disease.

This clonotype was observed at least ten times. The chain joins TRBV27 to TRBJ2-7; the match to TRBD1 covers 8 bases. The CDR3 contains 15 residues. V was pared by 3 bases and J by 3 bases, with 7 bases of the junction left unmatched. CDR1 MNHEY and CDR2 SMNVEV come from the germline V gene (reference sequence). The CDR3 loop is CASSLTGAVLYEQYF. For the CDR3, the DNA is TGTGCCAGCAGTTTGACAGGGGCGGTCCTCTACGAGCAGTACTTC.

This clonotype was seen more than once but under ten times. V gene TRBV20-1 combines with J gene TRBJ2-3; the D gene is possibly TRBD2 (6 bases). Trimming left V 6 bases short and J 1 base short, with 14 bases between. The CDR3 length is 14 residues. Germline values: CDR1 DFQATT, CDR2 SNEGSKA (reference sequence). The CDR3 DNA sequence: TGCAGTGCCCCCCGGGGGATTCGCACAGATACGCAGTATTTT. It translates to CSAPRGIRTDTQYF.

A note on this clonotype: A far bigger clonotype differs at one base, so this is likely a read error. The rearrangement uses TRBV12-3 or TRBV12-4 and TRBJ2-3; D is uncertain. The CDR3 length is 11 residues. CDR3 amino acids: CASSDEDTRYF. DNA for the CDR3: TGTGCCAGCAGTGACGAGGATACGCGGTATTTT.

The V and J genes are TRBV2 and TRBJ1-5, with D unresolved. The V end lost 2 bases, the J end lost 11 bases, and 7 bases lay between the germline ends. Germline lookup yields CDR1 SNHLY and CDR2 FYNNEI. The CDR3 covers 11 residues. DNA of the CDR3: TGTGCCAGCAGTGAACAATCGACCCAGCATTTT. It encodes CASSEQSTQHF.

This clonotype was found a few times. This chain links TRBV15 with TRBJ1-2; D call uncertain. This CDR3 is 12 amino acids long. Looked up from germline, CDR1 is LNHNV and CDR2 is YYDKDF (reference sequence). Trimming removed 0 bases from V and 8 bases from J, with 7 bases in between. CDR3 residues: CATSRDNTGYTF. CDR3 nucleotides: TGTGCCACCAGCAGAGACAATACGGGCTACACCTTC.

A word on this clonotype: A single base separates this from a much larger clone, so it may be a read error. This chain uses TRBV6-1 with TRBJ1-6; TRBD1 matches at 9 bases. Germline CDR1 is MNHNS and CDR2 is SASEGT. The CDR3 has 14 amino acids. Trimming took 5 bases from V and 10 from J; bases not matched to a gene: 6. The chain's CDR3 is CASSHGTGKSPLHF. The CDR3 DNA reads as TGTGCCAGCAGTCACGGGACAGGGAAATCACCCCTCCACTTT.

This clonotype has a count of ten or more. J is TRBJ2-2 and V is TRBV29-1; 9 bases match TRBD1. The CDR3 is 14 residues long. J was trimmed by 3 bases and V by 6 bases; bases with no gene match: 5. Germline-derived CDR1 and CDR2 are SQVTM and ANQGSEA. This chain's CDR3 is CSVYRGPDTGELFF. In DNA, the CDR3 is TGCAGCGTGTACAGGGGGCCGGACACCGGGGAGCTGTTTTTT.

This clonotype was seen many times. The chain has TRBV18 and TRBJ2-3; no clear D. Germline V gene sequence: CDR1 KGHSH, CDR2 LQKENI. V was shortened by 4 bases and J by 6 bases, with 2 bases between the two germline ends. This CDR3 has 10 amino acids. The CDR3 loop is CASSHDTQYF. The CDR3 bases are TGTGCCAGCTCACACGATACGCAGTATTTT.

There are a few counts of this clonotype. CDR3 loop: CATREGVGGAQPQHF. As DNA, the CDR3 is TGTGCCACCAGAGAAGGCGTCGGGGGAGCCCAGCCCCAGCATTTT. This chain uses TRBV27 with TRBJ1-5; D may be TRBD1 (5 bases). The length of the CDR3 is 15 residues. V was shortened by 10 bases and J by 7 bases, with 23 bases between the two germline ends. CDR1 and CDR2 (germline): MNHEY, SMNVEV (reference sequence).

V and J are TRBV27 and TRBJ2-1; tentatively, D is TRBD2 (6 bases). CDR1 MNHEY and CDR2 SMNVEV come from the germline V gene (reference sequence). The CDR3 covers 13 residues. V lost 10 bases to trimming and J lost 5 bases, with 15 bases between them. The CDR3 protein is CATGLPPHNEQFF. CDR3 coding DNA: TGTGCCACGGGACTCCCTCCCCACAATGAGCAGTTCTTC.

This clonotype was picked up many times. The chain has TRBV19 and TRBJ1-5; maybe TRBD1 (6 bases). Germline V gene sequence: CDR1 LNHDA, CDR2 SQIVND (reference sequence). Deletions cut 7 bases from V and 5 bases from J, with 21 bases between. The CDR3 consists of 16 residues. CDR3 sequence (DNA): TGTGCCAGTACCCTTGACACAGGGATCGGCGATCAGCCCCAGCATTTT. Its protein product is CASTLDTGIGDQPQHF.

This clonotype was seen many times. Written as DNA, the CDR3 is TGTGCCAGCTCACCCTTGGCCGGGACAGGGATTTTTCAGCCCCAGCATTTT. Amino acid sequence: CASSPLAGTGIFQPQHF. This sequence joins TRBV18 and TRBJ1-5; 9 bases are shared with TRBD1. The CDR3 has 17 amino acids. J lost 6 bases, V lost 3 bases, and 12 bases had no gene match. Per germline, CDR1 KGHSH and CDR2 LQKENI.

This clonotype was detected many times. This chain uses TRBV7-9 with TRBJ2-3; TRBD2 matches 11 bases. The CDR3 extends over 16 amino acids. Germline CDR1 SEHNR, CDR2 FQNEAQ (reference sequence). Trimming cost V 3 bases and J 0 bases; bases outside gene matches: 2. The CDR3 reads CASSFGTSGSTDTQYF. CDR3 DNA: TGTGCCAGCAGCTTCGGGACTAGCGGTAGCACAGATACGCAGTATTTT.

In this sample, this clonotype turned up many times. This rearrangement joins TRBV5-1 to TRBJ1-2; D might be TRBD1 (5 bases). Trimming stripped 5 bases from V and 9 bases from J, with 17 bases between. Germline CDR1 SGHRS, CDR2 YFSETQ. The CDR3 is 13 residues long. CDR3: CASRGGAQGSYTF. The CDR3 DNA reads TGCGCCAGCAGAGGAGGCGCCCAGGGAAGCTACACCTTC.

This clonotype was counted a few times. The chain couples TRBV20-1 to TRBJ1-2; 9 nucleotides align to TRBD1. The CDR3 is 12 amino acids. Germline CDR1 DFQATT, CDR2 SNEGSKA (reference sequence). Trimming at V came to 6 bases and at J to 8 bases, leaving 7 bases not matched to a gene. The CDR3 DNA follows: TGCAGTGCACTAACAGGGGGCTGGGGCTACACCTTC. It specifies CSALTGGWGYTF.